A selection of T cell receptor beta chains follows, all from one sample in a study of blood T cell repertoires in COVID-19. Clones were read by immunoSEQ multiplex PCR, and TCRdb kept only the in-frame ones, dropping some. The data show around 300,000 clones, 89% seen once. The specimen was peripheral blood. The receptors stem from a woman between 40 and 50 years old who had recovered from COVID-19. The CDR3 runs from the conserved cysteine through the conserved F or W. D genes are given only for firm matches. A row's size may be missing; if present it is once, few, many or a size class.

TRBV12-2	NA	NA	TRBJ1-4	CASRSERRRANEKLFF	TGTGCAAGTCGCTCCGAAAGGAGGAGGGCTAATGAAAAACTGTTTTTT
TRBV4-2	TRBD2	NA	TRBJ2-3	CASSQDQSASGRAGSTDTQYF	TGTGCCAGCAGCCAAGATCAGTCGGCTAGCGGGAGGGCAGGGAGCACAGATACGCAGTATTTT
TRBV6-6	NA	NA	TRBJ2-7	CASTATTRTYEQYF	TGTGCCAGCACCGCAACTACACGGACCTACGAGCAGTACTTC
TRBV5-5	TRBD2	NA	TRBJ2-1	CASSFLAGDTEQFF	TGTGCCAGCAGCTTCCTAGCGGGAGATACTGAGCAGTTCTTC
TRBV4-1	NA	once	TRBJ1-1	CASSQDPTGVEAFF	TGCGCCAGCAGCCAAGACCCGACAGGCGTTGAAGCTTTCTTT
TRBV9	NA	NA	TRBJ2-1	CASSPLGNNEQFF	TGTGCCAGCAGCCCTCTCGGTAACAATGAGCAGTTCTTC
TRBV10-3	NA	NA	TRBJ1-1	CAISEPPRDTEAFF	TGTGCCATCAGTGAGCCCCCACGGGACACTGAAGCTTTCTTT
TRBV7-2	TRBD2	NA	TRBJ2-1	CASSSPTSGTGYNEQFF	TGTGCCAGCAGCTCGCCGACTAGCGGGACGGGGTACAATGAGCAGTTCTTC
TRBV2	TRBD2	NA	TRBJ2-7	CASNGLAGSSEQYF	TGTGCCAGCAATGGACTAGCGGGTTCCTCCGAGCAGTACTTC
TRBV2	TRBD2	NA	TRBJ2-7	CASSVAGDYEQYF	TGTGCCAGCAGCGTAGCGGGGGACTACGAGCAGTACTTC
TRBV30	TRBD2	once	TRBJ2-7	CAWAPLAGFYEQYF	TGTGCCTGGGCCCCTCTAGCGGGATTCTACGAGCAGTACTTC
TRBV11-2	NA	NA	TRBJ2-1	CASSLDLWREGGDEQFF	TGTGCCAGCAGCTTAGATCTATGGCGGGAAGGGGGGGATGAGCAGTTCTTC
TRBV9	NA	NA	TRBJ2-7	CASSVNLARGEQYF	TGTGCCAGCAGCGTAAATCTAGCGAGAGGGGAGCAGTACTTC
TRBV28	NA	once	TRBJ1-1	CASGTPNTEAFF	TGTGCCAGCGGGACACCGAACACTGAAGCTTTCTTT
TRBV19	TRBD2	NA	TRBJ2-7	CASSRGLVSYEQYF	TGTGCCAGTAGTAGGGGACTAGTTTCCTACGAGCAGTACTTC
TRBV19	NA	NA	TRBJ1-2	CASSMAGGRVF	TGTGCCAGTAGTATGGCCGGCGGCCGAGTGTTC